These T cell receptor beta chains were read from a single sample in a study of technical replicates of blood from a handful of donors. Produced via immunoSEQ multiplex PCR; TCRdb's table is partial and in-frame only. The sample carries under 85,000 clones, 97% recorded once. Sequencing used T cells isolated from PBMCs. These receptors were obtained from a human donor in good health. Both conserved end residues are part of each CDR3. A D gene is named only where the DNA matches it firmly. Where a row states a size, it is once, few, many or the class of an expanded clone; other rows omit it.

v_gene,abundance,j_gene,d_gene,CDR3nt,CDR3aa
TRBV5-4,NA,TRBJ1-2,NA,TGTGCCAGCAGCTCCTCCGAGGAGGAGGGCTATGGCTACACCTTC,CASSSSEEEGYGYTF
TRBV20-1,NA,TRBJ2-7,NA,TGCAGTGCTAGAGGATTCCGGGAGCAGTACTTC,CSARGFREQYF
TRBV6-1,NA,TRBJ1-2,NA,TGTGCCAGCAGTGAACAATTTGAGGCAGCTAACTATGGCTACACCTTC,CASSEQFEAANYGYTF
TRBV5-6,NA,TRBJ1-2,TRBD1,TGTGCCAGCAGCCCGGGACAGAGGAACTATGGCTACACCTTC,CASSPGQRNYGYTF
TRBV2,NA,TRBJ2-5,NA,TGTGCCAGCAGGACTAGTGGAGAGACCCAGTACTTC,CASRTSGETQYF
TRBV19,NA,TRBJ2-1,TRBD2,TGTGCCAGTAGTACCGTACATCTTTCGGGAGGGAATTCCTCCTACAATGAGCAGTTCTTC,CASSTVHLSGGNSSYNEQFF
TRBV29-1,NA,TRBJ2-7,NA,TGCAGCGCCGCCGAGGGCTACGAGCAGTACTTC,CSAAEGYEQYF
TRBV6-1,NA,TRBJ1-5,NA,TGTGCCAGCAGCCAGACAGTTTATAGCAATCAGCCCCAGCATTTT,CASSQTVYSNQPQHF
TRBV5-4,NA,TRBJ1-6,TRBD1,TGTGCCAGCAGCTTGGGTTCGGGGGGACAGGCGGTTGTAAGGTCACCCCTCCACTTT,CASSLGSGGQAVVRSPLHF
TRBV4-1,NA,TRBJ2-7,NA,TGCGCCAGCAGCCAAGGGGTTGCGGAACCGGACTACGAGCAGTACTTC,CASSQGVAEPDYEQYF
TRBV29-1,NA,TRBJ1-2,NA,TGCAGCGTTCGGGGATTATATGGCTACACCTTC,CSVRGLYGYTF
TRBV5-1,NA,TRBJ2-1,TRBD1,TGCGCCAGCAGGCTGACAGGGGGATCTCGCAATGAGCAGTTCTTC,CASRLTGGSRNEQFF
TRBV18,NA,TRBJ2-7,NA,TGTGCCAGCTCACCTCGACAGATTACCTACGAGCAGTACTTC,CASSPRQITYEQYF
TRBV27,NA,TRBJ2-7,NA,TGTGCCAGCAGTAAAACAGGGATTTCACCCTACGAGCAGTACTTC,CASSKTGISPYEQYF
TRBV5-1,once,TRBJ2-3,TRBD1,TGCGCCAGCAGCCGAATCGACAGGGAGTACACAGATACGCAGTATTTT,CASSRIDREYTDTQYF
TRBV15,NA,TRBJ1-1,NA,TGTGCCACCAGCAGAGAGGGACTAGGTGACTCAGGCGCTTTCTTT,CATSREGLGDSGAFF
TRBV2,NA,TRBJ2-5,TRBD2,TGTGCCAGCAGTGCTAGCGGTGATTCTGGGGAGACCCAGTACTTC,CASSASGDSGETQYF
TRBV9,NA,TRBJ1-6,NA,TGTGCCAGCAGCGTTTTCGGTCAGAGGTCCAATTCACCCCTCCACTTT,CASSVFGQRSNSPLHF
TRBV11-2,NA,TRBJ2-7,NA,TGTGCCAGCAGCTTAGACGGGATCTCCTACGAGCAGTACTTC,CASSLDGISYEQYF
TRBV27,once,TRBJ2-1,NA,TGTGCCAGCAGTTGGGGGACTTATTACAATGAGCAGTTCTTC,CASSWGTYYNEQFF
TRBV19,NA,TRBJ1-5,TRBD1,TGTGCCAGTAGTTTCCGGGACAGCCAATCGCCCCAGCATTTT,CASSFRDSQSPQHF
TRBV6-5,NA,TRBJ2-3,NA,TGTGCCAGCAATGGAGCAGTCACAGATACGCAGTATTTT,CASNGAVTDTQYF
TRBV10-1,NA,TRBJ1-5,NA,TGCGCCAGCAGTGCCTCAATACAGGGTCCGCAGCTCCAGCATTTT,CASSASIQGPQLQHF
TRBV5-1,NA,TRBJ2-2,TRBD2,TGCGCCAGCAGCTGGACTAGCGGGGGGAACACCGGGGAGCTGTTTTTT,CASSWTSGGNTGELFF